This TCR beta chain appears in the sequencing data of a study of T cells in Graves' hyperthyroidism and ophthalmopathy. For the study at large: The blood sample was taken at first diagnosis, before treatment began.

On the basis of clinical symptoms, serum thyroxine and TRAb, thyroid ultrasound and orbital computed tomography, diagnoses were made. Initially, at the first diagnosis of hyperthyroidism and before any ophthalmopathy symptoms, blood was sampled. Using RNA transcripts as the source, TCR beta CDR3 regions were amplified. The HTBI primer set drove a first-round RT-PCR of the TCR CDR3. Using its own MiXCR run on the multiplex PCR reads, TCRdb lists one record per CDR3 protein. The sample shows roughly 250,000 distinct CDR3 sequences, approximately 14% of them seen only once. V lost 4 bases to trimming and J lost 3 bases, with 16 bases between them. This CDR3 has 15 residues.

The specimen was blood. The clonotype comes from a woman aged 40 to 55 with Graves' hyperthyroidism that later progressed to Graves' ophthalmopathy. The chain couples TRBV12-3 or TRBV12-4 to TRBJ2-7; weak D call: TRBD1 (6 bases). This chain's CDR3 is CASSYTGTTYYEQYF. In DNA, the CDR3 is TGTGCCAGCAGTTACACCGGGACAACCTACTACGAGCAGTACTTC.